Listed here are 24 T cell receptor beta chains from one sample, sequenced in a study of beta chain features in type 1 diabetes. Their specific antigens are unknown. Whole-study results and caveats: Significant though moderate, a shortening of TCRB CDR3s appeared in all four CD4+ subsets of Type 1 diabetes patients.

The isolated RNA, all of it, was reverse transcribed, so expressed TCRB transcripts were what got sequenced. Here immunoSEQ multiplex PCR was the method, and the copy in TCRdb shows in-frame clones only, minus some. The table records 130,000 or so clones, 15% to 20% of them present only once. The sample consisted of central memory CD4+ T cells from blood. The source is a man under 40 with type 1 diabetes.

There are a few counts of this clone. V usage is TRBV6-1 and J usage is TRBJ2-1, with 8 bases matching TRBD1. Germline-derived CDR1 and CDR2 are MNHNS and SASEGT. After removal of 5 bases from V and 9 bases from J, the junction contained 12 bases not matched to a gene. This CDR3 is built from 15 residues. The CDR3 DNA reads as TGTGCCAGCAGTTCTACAGGGGGTTCTACAATTGAGCAGTTCTTC. Translation gives CASSSTGGSTIEQFF.

The chain employs TRBV6-6 and TRBJ1-2, with TRBD1 as a possible D gene (6 bases). Trimming pared 6 bases from V and 5 bases from J, leaving 19 bases between. CDR3 length equals 15 residues. Germline V gene data show CDR1 as MNHNY and CDR2 as SVGAGI (reference sequence). CDR3 loop: CASSQQGGTGYGYTF. CDR3 sequence (DNA): TGTGCCAGCAGCCAACAGGGAGGGACGGGTTATGGCTACACCTTC.

The chain carries TRBV14 and TRBJ2-5, with D unclear. The CDR3 sequence is 14 residues long. The germline V gene has CDR1 SGHDN and CDR2 FVKESK. Deletions cut 4 bases from V and 5 bases from J, with 14 bases between. The CDR3 protein is CASSRKVGWETQYF. CDR3 sequence (DNA): TGTGCCAGCAGCCGTAAGGTTGGGTGGGAGACCCAGTACTTC.

This clone was picked up a small number of times. The chain is built from TRBV5-5 and TRBJ1-1, with a weak D call TRBD1 (5 bases). CDR1 SGHKS and CDR2 YYEKEE come from the germline V gene (reference sequence). V was trimmed by 3 bases and J by 3 bases, leaving 12 bases between them. The CDR3 is 14 amino acids. This CDR3 is CASSSGTPDTEAFF. In DNA, the CDR3 is TGTGCCAGCAGCTCTGGGACCCCGGACACTGAAGCTTTCTTT.

The chain uses TRBV5-1 and TRBJ1-2; 7 positions match TRBD1. Germline CDR1 reads SGHRS; CDR2 reads YFSETQ. The CDR3 contains 15 residues. V gave up 1 base and J gave up 4 bases; unmatched junction bases: 7. The CDR3 bases are TGCGCCAGCAGCTTGACTGACGGGACAGCCTATGGCTACACCTTC. Its protein product is CASSLTDGTAYGYTF.

This clone was observed a handful of times. The chain links TRBV4-3 to TRBJ2-5; D gene unclear. V was clipped by 4 bases and J by 5 bases, with 20 bases between them. Germline V gives CDR1 LGHNA, CDR2 YSLEER. The CDR3 contains 16 residues. Written as DNA, the CDR3 is TGCGCCAGCAGCCGAGAGGTAGGACGGAACATGGAGACCCAGTACTTC. Protein sequence: CASSREVGRNMETQYF.

The genes are TRBV9 and TRBJ2-6, with TRBD1 identical over 8 bases. CDR3 length: 16 residues. CDR1 SGDLS and CDR2 YYNGEE come from the germline V gene. J gave up 4 bases and V 3 bases, and 6 bases lay outside the gene matches. CDR3 residues: CASSARQGSGANVLTF. In DNA form, the CDR3 reads TGTGCCAGCAGCGCCAGACAGGGGTCGGGGGCCAACGTCCTGACTTTC.

The chain's CDR3 is CASSPRGSGGAKETQYF. CDR3 bases: TGTGCCAGCAGCCCCCGGGGTAGCGGGGGGGCAAAAGAGACCCAGTACTTC. The V and J genes are TRBV9 and TRBJ2-5, with 11 bases aligning to TRBD2. There are 17 residues in the CDR3. The germline CDR1 and CDR2 sequences are SGDLS and YYNGEE. V was clipped by 4 bases and J by 3 bases; unmatched bases: 11.

The sample holds a few counts of this clone. The V gene is TRBV20-1, the J gene TRBJ2-1; D call uncertain. Deletions cut 4 bases from V and 8 bases from J, with 6 bases between. Germline V gives CDR1 DFQATT, CDR2 SNEGSKA (reference sequence). This CDR3 has 10 amino acids. The CDR3 sequence: CSAKDDEQFF. Here the CDR3 DNA reads TGCAGTGCTAAGGACGATGAGCAGTTCTTC.

The chain uses TRBV4-1 and TRBJ1-2; D is ambiguous. The CDR3 is made up of 15 amino acids. V was pared by 1 base and J by 5 bases, with 14 bases between. Germline V gene sequence: CDR1 MGHRA, CDR2 YSYEKL. The CDR3 protein is CASSQADGETYGYTF. CDR3 DNA: TGCGCCAGCAGCCAAGCGGACGGTGAAACATATGGCTACACCTTC.

The J gene is TRBJ2-3, the V gene TRBV4-3; D gene unclear. The V end was cut by 0 bases, the J end by 4 bases, with 11 bases between. CDR1 and CDR2 from the germline V gene are LGHNA and YSLEER. This CDR3 comprises 15 residues. DNA of the CDR3: TGCGCCAGCAGCCAAGAAGGCCGCCCAGCAGATACGCAGTATTTT. Protein product: CASSQEGRPADTQYF.

V and J are TRBV5-1 and TRBJ1-1, with D possibly matching TRBD1 (6 bases). CDR1 and CDR2 from the germline V gene are SGHRS and YFSETQ. V dropped 0 bases and J dropped 1 base, with 10 bases sitting between them. The CDR3 covers 15 residues. For the CDR3, the DNA is TGCGCCAGCAGCTTGGACAGGGTAACGAACACTGAAGCTTTCTTT. It encodes CASSLDRVTNTEAFF.

A few counts support this clone. The V call is TRBV10-1, the J call TRBJ2-3; no reliable D call. The germline CDR1 and CDR2 sequences are WNHNN and SYGVQD (reference sequence). There are 14 residues in the CDR3. The V end was cut by 4 bases, the J end by 3 bases, with 11 bases between. CDR3 sequence reads: CASSARVTTDTQYF. The CDR3 region has the DNA TGCGCCAGCAGTGCAAGGGTTACTACAGATACGCAGTATTTT.

This clone was recorded a few times. The rearrangement joins TRBV6-1 to TRBJ1-5; D is uncertain. The V and J ends lost 4 bases and 1 base respectively, with 11 bases between them. In germline, CDR1 is MNHNS, CDR2 SASEGT. The CDR3 contains 15 residues. The CDR3 loop is CASSGVWSSNQPQHF. CDR3 nucleotides: TGTGCCAGCAGTGGGGTGTGGTCAAGCAATCAGCCCCAGCATTTT.

This clone has just one count. V and J are TRBV6-5 and TRBJ1-5; D ambiguous. Germline CDR1 is MNHEY and CDR2 is SVGAGI. This CDR3 has 13 amino acids. Trimming left V 6 bases short and J 16 bases short, with 22 bases between. CDR3 amino acids: CASSPEPFLSQHF. The CDR3 DNA is TGTGCCAGCAGCCCCGAGCCCTTTCTAAGCCAACATTTT.

The chain links TRBV5-1 to TRBJ2-3; D is undetermined. CDR1 is SGHRS, CDR2 YFSETQ, per germline. Trimming removed 0 bases from V and 2 bases from J, with 7 bases in between. The CDR3 sequence is 14 residues long. The CDR3 DNA sequence: TGCGCCAGCAGCTTGGAGGGCAACACAGATACGCAGTATTTT. It is translated as CASSLEGNTDTQYF.

This chain joins TRBV18 and TRBJ2-7; tentatively, D is TRBD1 (5 bases). CDR3 length: 15 amino acids. The V gene lost 3 bases and the J gene lost 5 bases, with 17 bases spanning the gap. CDR1 and CDR2 from the germline V gene are KGHSH and LQKENI. The CDR3 DNA is TGTGCCAGCTCACCGCTCGGGCAGGGCGAGGACGAGCAGTACTTC. Its protein product is CASSPLGQGEDEQYF.

To note about this clone: A read error is possible here, since a much larger clone lies one base away. This specimen includes other DNA sequences encoding the same CDR3. V is TRBV29-1 and J is TRBJ2-6; 7 positions match TRBD1. Germline lookup yields CDR1 SQVTM and CDR2 ANQGSEA. With 7 bases clipped from V and 4 bases from J, the junction kept 7 bases outside the gene matches. This CDR3 spans 14 amino acids. The CDR3 nucleotides are TGCAGCGCCACAGGGGAAGGGGGGGCCAACGTCCTGACTTTC. This gives the protein CSATGEGGANVLTF.

This clone has just a few counts. Other DNA sequences in this sample translate to the same CDR3. The chain employs TRBV4-3 and TRBJ2-1; D is ambiguous. Germline V CDR1 and CDR2: LGHNA, YSLEER. With 1 base removed from V and 7 bases from J, the gap between germline ends came to 11 bases. The CDR3 loop spans 14 amino acids. The CDR3 here is CASSQGSTDNEQFF. The CDR3 DNA reads as TGCGCCAGCAGCCAAGGCTCGACTGATAATGAGCAGTTCTTC.

This sequence joins TRBV2 and TRBJ2-1, with D perhaps matching TRBD1 (5 bases). The germline V gene has CDR1 SNHLY and CDR2 FYNNEI. The CDR3 sequence is 13 residues long. Between the trimmed V and J ends, which lost 3 bases and 10 bases, there was a span of 13 bases. The CDR3 is CASSEPGRGEQFF. For the CDR3, the DNA is TGTGCCAGCAGTGAGCCAGGAAGGGGAGAGCAGTTCTTC.

The chain couples TRBV5-4 to TRBJ2-1; D unclear. Germline CDR1 and CDR2: SGHNT and YYREEE (reference sequence). The CDR3 consists of 12 residues. The germline V and J ends were trimmed by 9 bases and 6 bases, with 13 bases remaining between them. The CDR3 sequence is CATQIQFNEQFF. CDR3 nucleotide sequence: TGTGCCACCCAGATCCAGTTCAATGAGCAGTTCTTC.

This clone turned up a few times. The chain combines TRBV6-1 with TRBJ1-5; 10 bases fit TRBD1. Germline V gene sequence: CDR1 MNHNS, CDR2 SASEGT. V lost 2 bases and J lost 6; bases outside the gene matches: 4. The length of the CDR3 is 15 residues. The CDR3 region is CASSESRDRGQPQHF. CDR3 in DNA: TGTGCCAGCAGTGAATCCCGGGACAGGGGTCAGCCCCAGCATTTT.

This clone turned up a few times. The rearrangement links TRBV7-8 to TRBJ2-1, with 11 bases identical to TRBD2. CDR3 size: 15 residues. Germline V gene lookup returns CDR1 SGHVS and CDR2 FQNEAQ. J lost 9 bases, V lost 4 bases, and 8 bases had no gene match. The CDR3 is CASSSTSGGVGEQFF. The DNA of the CDR3 is TGTGCCAGCAGCTCTACTAGCGGGGGAGTTGGTGAGCAGTTCTTC.

The V and J genes are TRBV7-9 and TRBJ2-3; no firm D call. The germline V gene has CDR1 SEHNR and CDR2 FQNEAQ (reference sequence). The CDR3 sequence is 14 residues long. Trimming stripped 5 bases from V and 6 bases from J, with 15 bases between. CDR3 protein: CASSPDWRRDTQYF. CDR3 in DNA: TGTGCCAGCAGCCCAGACTGGAGAAGGGATACGCAGTATTTT.